A selection of T cell receptor beta chains follows, all from one sample in a study of regulatory T cells. Assay used: immunoSEQ multiplex PCR; TCRdb lists only in-frame clones, some missing. This sample has about 6,100 clones; 75% to 90% occur once, and the top ten carry 1.9%. The sequencing input was CD4+ Tregs sorted from blood. The origin of the receptors is a person in their late teens or twenties with CD3G deficiency. CDR3s leave out the opening cysteine and the closing phenylalanine or tryptophan. The size field is filled for only some rows; it gives once, few, many or a size class.

CDR3: ASSENGGRAEAF
J: TRBJ1-1
V: TRBV6-1
size: NA

CDR3: AIRDRGGKQY
J: TRBJ2-7
V: TRBV10-3
size: NA

CDR3: ASRRMGAYEQY
J: TRBJ2-7
V: TRBV6-1
size: NA

CDR3: ASSPQRMREQY
J: TRBJ2-7
V: TRBV18
size: NA

CDR3: AISEGLAGYEQY
J: NA
V: TRBV10-3
size: NA

CDR3: ASSKGRTQY
J: TRBJ2-5
V: TRBV7-8
size: NA

CDR3: ASSSGHTTNEKLF
J: TRBJ1-4
V: TRBV7-9
size: NA

CDR3: ASSSQGVLADTQY
J: TRBJ2-3
V: TRBV5-1
size: NA

CDR3: ASSLHRQGSTDTQY
J: TRBJ2-3
V: TRBV5-1
size: NA

CDR3: ASSSRSYKARGYT
J: TRBJ1-2
V: TRBV28
size: NA

CDR3: SATGNTEAF
J: TRBJ1-1
V: TRBV20-1
size: few

CDR3: ASSSLTGTYGYT
J: TRBJ1-2
V: TRBV28
size: NA

CDR3: ASSPPLRQGKVYGYT
J: TRBJ1-2
V: TRBV19
size: NA

CDR3: ASSLNLAGPDTQY
J: TRBJ2-3
V: TRBV7-8
size: NA

CDR3: ASSPQGAQTDTQY
J: TRBJ2-3
V: TRBV5-1
size: once

CDR3: ASIPPRDNYGYT
J: TRBJ1-2
V: TRBV27
size: NA

CDR3: ASSLRVSDSPLH
J: TRBJ1-6
V: TRBV11-2
size: NA

CDR3: ASSLGLAITDTQY
J: TRBJ2-3
V: TRBV5-1
size: NA

CDR3: ASSLPPGQGTRYQETQY
J: TRBJ2-5
V: TRBV28
size: NA

CDR3: ASSTRSSGVRDTQY
J: TRBJ2-3
V: TRBV18
size: NA

CDR3: ASSENEGLTGYT
J: TRBJ1-2
V: TRBV6-1
size: NA

CDR3: ASRVGGRAYNEQF
J: TRBJ2-1
V: TRBV6-1
size: NA

CDR3: ASSSSATDQETQY
J: TRBJ2-5
V: TRBV28
size: NA

CDR3: ASSFQGAEDTQY
J: TRBJ2-3
V: TRBV6-1
size: NA

CDR3: ASSSPGYQETQY
J: TRBJ2-5
V: TRBV28
size: NA

CDR3: ASSLAPPGLAERGGENEQF
J: TRBJ2-1
V: TRBV5-1
size: NA

CDR3: ASSSTQGSNSPLH
J: TRBJ1-6
V: TRBV6-1
size: NA

CDR3: ASSPDRGLDGYT
J: TRBJ1-2
V: TRBV18
size: NA

CDR3: ASSFGLGRGDYGYT
J: TRBJ1-2
V: TRBV28
size: NA

CDR3: ASSNRPGQPQH
J: TRBJ1-5
V: TRBV19
size: NA

CDR3: AISEFNQGEQY
J: TRBJ2-7
V: TRBV10-3
size: NA

CDR3: ASSPISGRANEQF
J: TRBJ2-1
V: TRBV28
size: NA

CDR3: ASSMSGQGALSSYNEQF
J: TRBJ2-1
V: TRBV19
size: NA

CDR3: ASSRTGGVEQY
J: TRBJ2-7
V: TRBV5-5
size: NA

CDR3: ASSEKSSGGGTDTQY
J: TRBJ2-3
V: TRBV6-1
size: NA

CDR3: ASASLTDTQY
J: TRBJ2-3
V: TRBV7-9
size: NA

CDR3: ASRSRGRNTEAF
J: TRBJ1-1
V: TRBV5-6
size: NA